These 29 T cell receptor beta chains were sequenced from one sample in a study of metastatic and nonmetastatic thyroid tumors. TCRdb reprocessed the PCR reads using MiXCR. The repertoire includes roughly 75,000 clones, around an eighth of them detected once, and 7% to 10% sits in the top ten. No patient received treatment before thyroid surgery. Material for sequencing was tumor tissue. All receptors derive from a female donor with papillary thyroid cancer or a benign thyroid nodule (not recorded which). Some clones in this sample may be carry-over from other donors' samples.

This clone has at least ten counts. Other DNA sequences in this specimen translate into the identical CDR3. This chain connects TRBV5-6 to TRBJ1-1; D not certain. Germline values: CDR1 SGHDT, CDR2 YYEEEE. The CDR3 spans 13 residues. The V gene lost 2 bases and the J gene lost 7 bases, with 12 bases spanning the gap. The CDR3 nucleotides are TGTGCCAGCAGCTTTAGAGCGGCGGGTGAAGCTTTCTTT. As protein: CASSFRAAGEAFF.

This clone was recorded at least ten times. The genes are TRBV2 and TRBJ1-1, with D possibly matching TRBD1 (6 bases). V lost 6 bases, J lost 5 bases, and 10 bases lay in between. The CDR3 has 12 residues. Germline V lookup: CDR1 SNHLY, CDR2 FYNNEI. CDR3 sequence reads: CASSDRRTEAFF. The CDR3 DNA sequence: TGTGCCAGCAGCGACAGGAGAACTGAAGCTTTCTTT.

This clone has just a few counts. The genes are TRBV20-1 and TRBJ2-1; 12 bases fit TRBD2. The junction had 11 bases not matched to a gene; V was cut back by 6 bases and J by 2 bases. The CDR3 contains 17 residues. The V gene's germline CDR1 is DFQATT and CDR2 SNEGSKA (reference sequence). As DNA, the CDR3 is TGCAGTGCCACACTGCCCGCTAGCGGGAGGGCCTACAATGAGCAGTTCTTC. As protein: CSATLPASGRAYNEQFF.

This clone is labeled medium-sized. This chain connects TRBV6-1 to TRBJ2-7, with D maybe TRBD2 (7 bases). V lost 6 bases, J lost 2 bases, and 17 bases lay in between. Germline CDR1 reads MNHNS; CDR2 reads SASEGT. CDR3 length: 15 residues. The CDR3 sequence: CASRPGGYGAYEQYF. Here the CDR3 DNA reads TGTGCCAGCAGACCGGGGGGCTATGGGGCCTACGAGCAGTACTTC.

In its sample, this clone was seen many times. The same CDR3 also results from other DNA sequences found in this sample. The chain uses TRBV5-1 and TRBJ2-5; D gene ambiguous. Deletions cut 0 bases from V and 1 base from J, with 7 bases between. CDR1 and CDR2 (germline): SGHRS, YFSETQ. This CDR3 has 14 residues. CDR3 nucleotides: TGCGCCAGCAGCTTGGGGACGGTCCAAGAGACCCAGTACTTC. This encodes CASSLGTVQETQYF.

This clone was counted a few times. This may be a read error, as it is one base from a much larger clone. The CDR3 nucleotides read TGTGCCAGCAGTGAATTGGGGGCGGTGCATTACTTC. Amino acids: CASSELGAVHYF. The chain has TRBV6-1 and TRBJ2-7; D is possibly TRBD1 (6 bases). This CDR3 is 12 amino acids long. The V and J ends lost 2 bases and 13 bases respectively, with 15 bases between them. Per germline, CDR1 MNHNS and CDR2 SASEGT.

This clone was seen ten or more times. The chain joins TRBV7-3 to TRBJ2-1, with 7 bases identical to TRBD2. The V segment lost 5 bases and the J segment 0 bases; nucleotides outside the gene matches: 7. CDR3 length: 16 amino acids. Per the germline V gene, CDR1 is SGHTA and CDR2 is FQGTGA. The CDR3 region is CASSATSDSSYNEQFF. The CDR3, as DNA: TGTGCCAGCAGCGCCACTAGCGATAGCTCCTACAATGAGCAGTTCTTC.

This clone was picked up many times. The chain has TRBV6-5 and TRBJ2-2; 10 bases align to TRBD1. CDR1 is MNHEY and CDR2 is SVGAGI in the germline V gene. V gave up 0 bases and J gave up 5 bases; unmatched junction bases: 3. CDR3 length: 16 residues. CDR3 sequence (DNA): TGTGCCAGCAGTTACTCGGGACAGGGGATTACCGGGGAGCTGTTTTTT. This encodes CASSYSGQGITGELFF.

This clone was seen many times. The J gene is TRBJ2-1, the V gene TRBV5-1, with TRBD2 matching over 9 bases. Germline CDR1 reads SGHRS; CDR2 reads YFSETQ. J gave up 4 bases and V 4 bases, and 6 bases lay outside the gene matches. The CDR3 contains 15 residues. DNA for the CDR3: TGCGCCAGCAGCCGAGAGACTAGCGGATACAATGAGCAGTTCTTC. Translated, it gives CASSRETSGYNEQFF.

This clone has only a few counts. The V and J genes are TRBV5-6 and TRBJ2-1, with 7 bases matching TRBD2. Losses at the gene ends were 3 bases for V and 9 bases for J; bases not matched to a gene: 15. CDR3 length equals 16 residues. CDR1 and CDR2 (germline): SGHDT, YYEEEE. The CDR3 loop is CASSWGGGIPNAEQFF. The CDR3 region has the DNA TGTGCCAGCAGCTGGGGGGGTGGGATCCCCAATGCTGAGCAGTTCTTC.

The V and J genes are TRBV20-1 and TRBJ2-1, with 8 bases matching TRBD2. Trimming removed 0 bases from V and 6 bases from J; junction bases left unmatched: 16. This CDR3 comprises 18 residues. Germline lookup yields CDR1 DFQATT and CDR2 SNEGSKA (reference sequence). The CDR3 reads CSARDMWLAGSWSNEQFF. In nucleotides, the CDR3 is TGCAGTGCTAGAGATATGTGGCTAGCGGGTAGTTGGTCCAATGAGCAGTTCTTC.

This clone was observed at least ten times. With a much larger clone just one base away, this may be a read error. The chain couples TRBV28 to TRBJ1-2, with TRBD1 as a possible D gene (6 bases). The V end was cut by 5 bases, the J end by 4 bases, with 14 bases between. The CDR3 sequence is 14 residues long. Germline CDR1 is MDHEN and CDR2 is SYDVKM. CDR3 sequence reads: CASSPSRGAYGYTF. CDR3 bases: TGTGCCAGCAGTCCCTCGCGGGGGGCCTATGGCTACACCTTC.

This clone was counted many times. The sample contains more than one DNA sequence encoding this CDR3. The genes are TRBV7-6 and TRBJ1-1; tentatively, D is TRBD1 (5 bases). This CDR3 contains 16 residues. V lost 2 bases and J lost 4, with 17 bases in between. CDR1 is SGHVS, CDR2 FNYEAQ, per germline. CDR3 residues: CASSLFGFGTGTEAFF. Here the CDR3 DNA reads TGTGCCAGCAGCTTATTCGGCTTCGGGACGGGCACTGAAGCTTTCTTT.

As concerns this clone: Possible read error: a much larger clone is one base away. The V gene is TRBV2, the J gene TRBJ1-2, with no clear D. In germline, CDR1 is SNHLY, CDR2 FYNNEI. There are 12 residues in the CDR3. The CDR3 spells CASSGAGYGYAF. CDR3 sequence (DNA): TGTGCCAGCAGTGGCGCAGGCTATGGCTACGCCTTC.

This clone was seen ten or more times. The chain uses TRBV18 and TRBJ2-7; D remains unclear. The V gene's germline CDR1 is KGHSH and CDR2 LQKENI. V gave up 4 bases and J gave up 2 bases, with 15 bases separating them. This CDR3 comprises 15 residues. The CDR3 here is CASSLGSATTYEQYF. Written as DNA, the CDR3 is TGTGCCAGCTCACTTGGCTCCGCGACGACCTACGAGCAGTACTTC.

This clone showed up many times. This chain uses TRBV9 with TRBJ2-7; D uncertain. CDR1 SGDLS and CDR2 YYNGEE come from the germline V gene. The V end lost 0 bases, the J end lost 6 bases, and 10 bases lay between the germline ends. The CDR3 totals 13 residues. CDR3 amino acids: CASSVAPGLEQYF. In DNA, the CDR3 is TGTGCCAGCAGCGTAGCTCCCGGGCTCGAGCAGTACTTC.

At least ten counts were recorded for this clone. Other DNA sequences within the sample encode an identical CDR3. This rearrangement joins TRBV4-2 to TRBJ2-7, with 8 positions matching TRBD1. The CDR3 covers 17 residues. The junction had 15 bases not matched to a gene; V was cut back by 4 bases and J by 4 bases. Germline CDR1 is LGHNA and CDR2 is YNFKEQ. CDR3 nucleotide sequence: TGTGCCAGCAGCCTGCCGGCCGGGACAGGTTTAAGATACGAGCAGTACTTC. This gives the protein CASSLPAGTGLRYEQYF.

The table lists this clone with many counts. The chain is built from TRBV12-3 or TRBV12-4 and TRBJ2-7; unclear D gene. The CDR3 covers 11 residues. Trimming shortened V by 8 bases and J by 2 bases, and 7 bases separated the two germline ends. The CDR3 DNA reads as TGTGCCAGCGGAATTACCTACGAGCAGTACTTC. This translates into CASGITYEQYF.

Only a few counts were recorded for this clone. One end of the junction does not line up with germline, which may come from a read error. The chain carries TRBV6-6 and TRBJ2-3; TRBD1 agrees at 7 bases. The CDR3 loop spans 15 amino acids. Per the germline V gene, CDR1 is MNHNY and CDR2 is SVGAGI (reference sequence). The CDR3 protein is CANSYLPTGKDTQYF. CDR3 DNA: TGTGCCAACAGTTACTTACCGACAGGGAAAGATACTCAGTATTTT.

Comment on this clone: One end of the junction does not line up with germline, which may come from a read error. The chain has TRBV6-6 and TRBJ1-3; D is unresolved. This CDR3 comprises 14 residues. Germline CDR1 MNHNY, CDR2 SVGAGI (reference sequence). CDR3 coding DNA: TGTGCCAGCAGTTACGGCAGCTCTGTAAACACCATCTATTTT. The encoded protein is CASSYGSSVNTIYF.

This clone was seen at least ten times. This specimen includes other DNA sequences encoding the same CDR3. This sequence joins TRBV9 and TRBJ1-4; D perhaps matches TRBD1 (5 bases). The CDR3 loop spans 13 amino acids. Trimming shortened V by 0 bases and J by 6 bases, and 6 bases separated the two germline ends. The germline CDR1 and CDR2 sequences are SGDLS and YYNGEE. CDR3 nucleotide sequence: TGTGCCAGCAGCGTAGCGACAGATGAAAAACTGTTTTTT. Residues: CASSVATDEKLFF. Based on the CDR3 plus reference TRBV9 and TRBJ1-4, the full variable domain is DSGVTQTPKHLITATGQRVTLRCSPRSGDLSVYWYQQSLDQGLQFLIQYYNGEERAKGNILERFSAQQFPDLHSELNLSSLELGDSALYFCASSVATDEKLFFGSGTQLSVL.

In its sample, this clone was seen many times. The chain employs TRBV6-1 and TRBJ1-5; D not certain. The CDR3 is 14 amino acids. CDR1 MNHNS and CDR2 SASEGT come from the germline V gene. The V and J ends lost 4 bases and 2 bases respectively, with 9 bases between them. CDR3 DNA sequence: TGTGCCAGCAGTGGGATCGAACGCAATCAGCCCCAGCATTTT. Its protein product is CASSGIERNQPQHF.

This clone was observed at least ten times. The chain has TRBV30 and TRBJ1-4; TRBD1 aligns across 7 bases. Germline V gives CDR1 GTSNPN, CDR2 SVGIG (reference sequence). V was clipped by 7 bases and J by 3 bases; unmatched bases: 5. The CDR3 spans 13 residues. For the CDR3, the DNA is TGTGCCTACCGACAGGGATCTAATGAAAAACTGTTTTTT. Amino acids: CAYRQGSNEKLFF. Looking up the rest from reference TRBV30 and TRBJ1-4 gives the full variable domain: SQTIHQWPATLVQPVGSPLSLECTVEGTSNPNLYWYRQAAGRGLQLLFYSVGIGQISSEVPQNLSASRPQDRQFILSSKKLLLSDSGFYLCAYRQGSNEKLFFGSGTQLSVL.

This clone was recorded at least ten times. The rearrangement uses TRBV20-1 and TRBJ1-1; 7 nucleotides align to TRBD1. CDR1 is DFQATT, CDR2 SNEGSKA, per germline (reference sequence). V lost 1 base and J lost 2; bases outside the gene matches: 10. The CDR3 runs 16 residues. CDR3 in amino acids: CSARGNRQGSNTEAFF. The CDR3 nucleotides are TGCAGTGCTAGAGGTAACAGACAGGGTTCTAACACTGAAGCTTTCTTT.

The sample holds many counts of this clone. V is TRBV7-2 and J is TRBJ1-2; weak D call: TRBD1 (5 bases). CDR3 size: 17 residues. Trimming pared 0 bases from V and 3 bases from J, leaving 17 bases between. The germline CDR1 and CDR2 sequences are SGHTA and FQGNSA. CDR3 nucleotides: TGTGCCAGCAGCTTAGCGAGGGCGGGACGGCGGGACTATGGCTACACCTTC. Translation gives CASSLARAGRRDYGYTF.

This clone was counted ten times or more. The gene calls are TRBV6-2 or TRBV6-3 and TRBJ2-5, with 8 bases matching TRBD1. J was trimmed by 5 bases and V by 4 bases; bases with no gene match: 6. From germline, CDR1 is MNHEY and CDR2 SVGEGT. The CDR3 contains 14 residues. The CDR3 here is CASSSDRVWETQYF. Here the CDR3 DNA reads TGTGCCAGCAGTTCGGACAGGGTTTGGGAGACCCAGTACTTC.

There are many counts of this clone. V gene TRBV15 combines with J gene TRBJ2-2, with a possible D match to TRBD1 (6 bases). The CDR3 spans 16 residues. V was cut by 0 bases and J by 5 bases, with 13 bases left in between. Germline values: CDR1 LNHNV, CDR2 YYDKDF (reference sequence). Here the CDR3 reads CATSRESGRGTGELFF. The CDR3 DNA reads as TGTGCCACCAGCAGAGAAAGCGGCAGGGGAACCGGGGAGCTGTTTTTT.

This chain links TRBV9 with TRBJ2-6; D is unresolved. The CDR3 runs to 16 residues. V was pared by 0 bases and J by 3 bases, with 10 bases between. Germline CDR1 is SGDLS and CDR2 is YYNGEE. In DNA form, the CDR3 reads TGTGCCAGCAGCGTAGGGGTTACCTATGGGGCCAACGTCCTGACTTTC. Translation: CASSVGVTYGANVLTF.

In this sample, this clone turned up many times. This sample also contains other DNA sequences that code for the same CDR3. CDR3 nucleotides: TGTGCCGGAACCACCGGGACCCACTATGGCTACACCTTC. Amino acids: CAGTTGTHYGYTF. J is TRBJ1-2 and V is TRBV2; D might be TRBD1 (5 bases). The CDR3 has 13 residues. The V and J ends lost 11 bases and 3 bases respectively, with 16 bases between them. The germline V gene encodes CDR1 SNHLY and CDR2 FYNNEI.